Listed below are T cell receptor beta chains from one sample, sequenced in a study of cytomegalovirus exposure and HLA in healthy donors. Sequencing used immunoSEQ multiplex PCR; TCRdb keeps in-frame clones, though not all of them. The profile shows more than 95,000 clones, around 89% of them singletons. The source material was PBMCs. Every receptor here comes from a man between 18 and 29 years old in good health and CMV-seronegative. Each CDR3 is given without its conserved first and last residue. Size is omitted from some rows. Given values are once, few, many or a class for expanded clones.

j_call | clone_size | v_call | cdr3_aa
TRBJ2-3 | NA | TRBV27 | ASSSGLSTDTQY
TRBJ1-5 | NA | TRBV6-5 | ASSLTEYNSNQPQH
TRBJ2-7 | NA | TRBV9 | ASSAKIWGNYEQY
TRBJ1-2 | NA | TRBV2 | ASSDVQIYGYT
TRBJ1-5 | NA | TRBV7-2 | ASSLDMAQPQH
TRBJ1-4 | NA | TRBV4-3 | ASSQETLGQVGPEKLF
TRBJ2-7 | NA | TRBV25-1 | ASRVGGLQGGEQY
TRBJ2-7 | NA | TRBV10-1 | ASSESGVAGMYEQY
TRBJ2-7 | NA | TRBV15 | ATSRGPVSYEQY
TRBJ2-4 | NA | TRBV19 | ASSIDARGAKNIQY
TRBJ2-7 | NA | TRBV11-2 | ASSLGLAGAYEQY
TRBJ2-3 | once | TRBV27 | ASSLADMTDTQY
TRBJ1-5 | once | TRBV19 | ASSISAGGGSNQPQH
TRBJ2-7 | NA | TRBV7-2 | ASSRDFPGEQY
TRBJ2-1 | NA | TRBV7-2 | ASSLGTPGSGVFDEQF
TRBJ2-7 | NA | TRBV6-1 | ASTLGLAGTYEQY
TRBJ2-2 | NA | TRBV6-4 | ASSDRGTGELF
TRBJ2-2 | NA | TRBV13 | ASSDNSGPGELF
TRBJ2-1 | NA | TRBV10-3 | AISAGTSRNSGLFNEQF
TRBJ2-7 | NA | TRBV30 | AWRIAGSSYEQY
TRBJ2-7 | few | TRBV28 | ASSCPSGTDKKRTSYEQY
TRBJ1-1 | NA | TRBV7-2 | ASSRDRVDLTEAF
TRBJ2-2 | NA | TRBV28 | ASGQYTTGELF
TRBJ2-1 | NA | TRBV11-2 | ASSLARAGYNEQF
TRBJ1-5 | NA | TRBV4-3 | ASSQGTGGENQRSFDNQPQH
TRBJ2-7 | once | TRBV7-8 | ASSLGQGREGVTYEQY
TRBJ1-1 | NA | TRBV2 | ASSGSGNTEAF
TRBJ1-1 | NA | TRBV5-8 | ASSLSTVEAF
TRBJ1-2 | few | TRBV13 | ASSLPPTVFGGYT
TRBJ1-4 | NA | TRBV5-4 | ASSPDRGQRNEKLF
TRBJ1-2 | NA | TRBV6-5 | ASSPPQGRRYT
TRBJ1-1 | NA | TRBV5-1 | ASSSRPEQGGTEAF
TRBJ2-1 | NA | TRBV5-1 | ASRLLGGGLYNEQF
TRBJ1-1 | NA | TRBV23-1 | ASSPSGGDDTEAF
TRBJ2-1 | NA | TRBV6-5 | ASSDRVEGYNEQF
TRBJ2-3 | once | TRBV4-3 | ASSQGPGIGDTQY
TRBJ1-2 | few | TRBV7-2 | ASSLGGGVGYT
TRBJ1-2 | NA | TRBV28 | ASSLGQIDYGYT
TRBJ1-1 | few | TRBV18 | ASSPVQANTEAF
TRBJ1-2 | NA | TRBV5-1 | ASSINGQGDGYT
TRBJ2-3 | NA | TRBV5-1 | ASSSSAGGLTDTQY
TRBJ1-2 | NA | TRBV5-4 | ASSLLDREFYGYT
TRBJ1-5 | once | TRBV5-8 | ASSLDREQPQH
TRBJ1-2 | NA | TRBV29-1 | STDMWGGPGYT
TRBJ2-2 | NA | TRBV28 | ASSFFGGPGELF
TRBJ1-2 | NA | TRBV4-1 | ASSQVPIPGYGYT
TRBJ2-1 | NA | TRBV7-8 | ASSSRGAGAYNEQF
TRBJ2-3 | NA | TRBV15 | ATSRGSGSTDTQY
TRBJ2-1 | NA | TRBV18 | ASSPAATAGGHNEQF
TRBJ1-2 | NA | TRBV11-2 | ASSLDRRDYGYT
TRBJ2-1 | NA | TRBV5-4 | ASSRTGNLYNEQF
TRBJ1-1 | NA | TRBV9 | ASSVEGSPWSGTEAF
TRBJ2-1 | NA | TRBV5-6 | ASSQGTSGRGYNEQF
TRBJ2-2 | medium-sized | TRBV28 | ASTSGQGHTGELF
TRBJ2-3 | NA | TRBV28 | ASNLGGTGTGTQY
TRBJ1-1 | NA | TRBV28 | ASSSSGTGRTEAF
TRBJ2-6 | NA | TRBV11-3 | ASSLWGQAYSGANVLT
TRBJ1-1 | NA | TRBV27 | ASIGLNTEAF
TRBJ1-3 | NA | TRBV11-3 | AYSSRASGNTIY
TRBJ2-1 | NA | TRBV9 | ASSVGDIAHYNEQF